This is a list of T cell receptor beta chains from one sample in a study of early T cells in non-severe SARS-CoV-2 infection. From the 5' RACE reads, TCRdb called clonotypes with MiXCR, one entry per CDR3 protein. The table has some 40,000 distinct CDR3 sequences, approximately 8% seen once. Sequenced here: whole blood, sampled at baseline. These receptors were collected from an adult who was a healthcare worker with PCR-confirmed SARS-CoV-2 infection or an uninfected control (not recorded which). CDR3s include the opening cysteine and the closing phenylalanine or tryptophan. Each record gives: V gene, D gene, clone size, J gene, CDR3 DNA, CDR3 protein. D genes are given only for firm matches. Rows give clone size only sometimes, using once, few, many, or a class for an expanded clone.

TRBV5-5	.	many	TRBJ1-4	TGTGCCAGCAGCCCCGATAAACTGTTTTTT	CASSPDKLFF
TRBV11-2	.	many	TRBJ2-2	TGTGCCAGCAGCCTCACGCTGCAGAGCGGGGAGCTGTTTTTT	CASSLTLQSGELFF
TRBV7-9	TRBD1	many	TRBJ2-7	TGTGCCAGCAGCCCCCGGACAGGGGAGGCCTACGAGCAGTACTTC	CASSPRTGEAYEQYF
TRBV29-1	.	.	TRBJ2-5	TGCAGCGTTGCCGTTGGACAGAAAGAGACCCAGTACTTC	CSVAVGQKETQYF
TRBV15	TRBD2	many	TRBJ2-3	TGTGCCACCAGCAGAGATTGGGGAGGGATCACGGATACGCAGTATTTT	CATSRDWGGITDTQYF
TRBV20-1	.	many	TRBJ1-1	TGCAGTGCTTCAGAGGGGGGATTTACGATTTTCTTT	CSASEGGFTIFF
TRBV5-1	TRBD1	many	TRBJ1-1	TGTGCCAGCAGCTTGGGCCAGGGGGGCACTGAAGCTTTCTTT	CASSLGQGGTEAFF
TRBV25-1	.	.	TRBJ2-7	TGTGCCAGCAGTGACATAAAAAGGGAATCCTACGAGCAGTACTTC	CASSDIKRESYEQYF
TRBV7-8	.	.	TRBJ1-1	TGTGCCAGCAGCCCCCAGGAGGGAAAGGGCACTGAAGTTTTCTTT	CASSPQEGKGTEVFF
TRBV9	TRBD1	few	TRBJ2-7	TGTGCCAGCAGCGTAGGGGACAGTCAGTTCGAGCAGTACTTC	CASSVGDSQFEQYF
TRBV29-1	.	few	TRBJ1-2	TGCAGCGTTGAAGGGGATACGCAAAATGTCTATGGCTACACCTTC	CSVEGDTQNVYGYTF
TRBV7-3	.	few	TRBJ2-5	TGTGCCAGCAGCTTAGACGGGGCTGAAGAGACCCAGTACTTC	CASSLDGAEETQYF
TRBV12-3/TRBV12-4	.	few	TRBJ1-5	TGTGCCAGCAGTCTCGTAGGGATGAACAATCAGCCCCAGCATTTT	CASSLVGMNNQPQHF
TRBV24-1	TRBD2	few	TRBJ2-1	TGTGCCACCAGTGATTTGGCAGGGAGGGTTTACAATGAGCAGTTCTTC	CATSDLAGRVYNEQFF
TRBV9	.	many	TRBJ2-3	TGTGCCAGCAGCGCCGGGGGGCTCACAGATACGCAGTATTTT	CASSAGGLTDTQYF
TRBV20-1	TRBD1	medium-sized	TRBJ2-7	TGCAGTGCTAGTCGCCAGGGGGCCAACGAGCAGTACTTC	CSASRQGANEQYF
TRBV20-1	.	many	TRBJ1-1	TGCAGTGCAGCAGGACAGTTTAACACTGAAGCTTTCTTT	CSAAGQFNTEAFF
TRBV20-1	.	.	TRBJ1-5	TGCAGTGCTAGAGATACCGGGGTTAGGGAGCCCCAGCATTTT	CSARDTGVREPQHF
TRBV18	.	few	TRBJ2-2	TGTGCCAGCTCACGGACAGAGAACACCGGGGAGCTGTTTTTT	CASSRTENTGELFF
TRBV10-3	TRBD2	.	TRBJ2-7	TGTGCCATCAGCTCTAGCGGGGGGATCGACGAGCAGTACTTC	CAISSSGGIDEQYF
TRBV6-1	.	many	TRBJ1-6	TGTGCCAGAGGTCCGGATTCACCCCTCCACTTT	CARGPDSPLHF
TRBV30	.	.	TRBJ1-1	TGTGCCTGGAGTCTAGGGCCTAACACTGAAGCTTTCTTT	CAWSLGPNTEAFF
TRBV27	TRBD2	few	TRBJ2-2	TGTGCCAGCAGAGCGGGGCGAAGCACCGGGGAGCTGTTTTTT	CASRAGRSTGELFF
TRBV20-1	TRBD2	many	TRBJ2-1	TGCAGTGCTAGAGAGGGGACTAGCGGAAACAATGAGCAGTTCTTC	CSAREGTSGNNEQFF
TRBV7-9	TRBD2	.	TRBJ2-5	TGTGCCAGCAGCTCCACCGGGACTAGCGGGGAAGAGACCCAGTACTTC	CASSSTGTSGEETQYF
TRBV7-6	.	many	TRBJ2-7	TGTGCCAGCAGCTCAGACAACTCCTACGAGCAGTACTTC	CASSSDNSYEQYF
TRBV6-1	.	many	TRBJ1-1	TGTGCCACTGGGGACACAGAGAACACTGAAGCTTTCTTT	CATGDTENTEAFF
TRBV7-2	TRBD2	few	TRBJ2-1	TGTGCCAGCAGCCCAGACGCGGGGGGGCCGAAAAATGAGCAGTTCTTC	CASSPDAGGPKNEQFF
TRBV12-3/TRBV12-4	TRBD1	.	TRBJ1-2	TGTGCCAGCAGTCGAACAGGGGGCTCGATCTATGGCTACACCTTC	CASSRTGGSIYGYTF
TRBV23-1	TRBD2	.	TRBJ2-1	TGCGCCAGCAGTCTCAGTTGCGGGGGGGGCAATGAGCAGTTCTTC	CASSLSCGGGNEQFF
TRBV2	.	many	TRBJ1-5	TGTGCCAGCACGATCAGGGACGATCAGCCCCAGCATTTT	CASTIRDDQPQHF
TRBV28	.	many	TRBJ1-2	TGTGCCAGCAGTTCTAACTATGGCTACACCTTC	CASSSNYGYTF
TRBV28	.	many	TRBJ1-1	TGTGCCAGCGGGGAGTACACTGAAGCTTTCTTT	CASGEYTEAFF
TRBV7-9	.	few	TRBJ1-1	TGTGCCAGCAGCCCAAGACAACAGACGAGCACTGAAGCTTTCTTT	CASSPRQQTSTEAFF
TRBV7-2	TRBD1	few	TRBJ2-1	TGTGCCAGCAGCGAGTTAACAGGGGTCGATGAGCAGTTCTTC	CASSELTGVDEQFF
TRBV29-1	.	.	TRBJ2-5	TGCAGCGTTGATTTTTGGACAGAGCAAGAGACCCAGTACTTC	CSVDFWTEQETQYF
TRBV7-9	.	many	TRBJ1-2	TGTGCCAGCAATTCCCTAGGGGATTCCTATGGCTACACCTTC	CASNSLGDSYGYTF
TRBV2	.	many	TRBJ2-3	TGTGCCAGCAGGAGGTATAGCACAGATACGCAGTATTTT	CASRRYSTDTQYF
TRBV12-3/TRBV12-4	.	.	TRBJ1-2	TGTGCCACCGACAACGTCCAGAAGAAATATGGCTACGCCTTC	CATDNVQKKYGYAF
TRBV6-5	.	.	TRBJ2-7	TGTGCCAGCAGTTACTCGGAGAACGGGGAGCAGTACTTC	CASSYSENGEQYF
TRBV13	.	few	TRBJ1-5	TGTGCCAGCAGCTCTCGAATGGGGACGGCAGATCAGCCCCAGCATTTT	CASSSRMGTADQPQHF
TRBV4-1	.	.	TRBJ2-5	TGCGCCAGCAGCGACCGGGAGCGTACAGAGACCCAGTACTTC	CASSDRERTETQYF
TRBV28	.	many	TRBJ1-5	TGTGCCAGCAGTTTTCCCCAGGGGTTCCATCAGCCCCAGCATTTT	CASSFPQGFHQPQHF
TRBV27	.	many	TRBJ1-2	TGTGCCAGCAGTAGAGCTGGGGAGGGCTATGGCTACACCTTC	CASSRAGEGYGYTF
TRBV27	TRBD1	few	TRBJ1-1	TGTGCCAGCAGTCCGTATCTGTGGGGACAGGGAGAAACGAACACTGAAGCTTTCTTT	CASSPYLWGQGETNTEAFF
TRBV20-1	TRBD2	.	TRBJ2-1	TGCAGTGCACCGGGGGGGCCGGGTGAGCAGTTCTTC	CSAPGGPGEQFF
TRBV5-6	.	.	TRBJ1-5	TGTGCCAGCAGCTTGGGCGACGTGGGTCATCAGCCCCAGCATTTT	CASSLGDVGHQPQHF
TRBV7-8	TRBD2	many	TRBJ2-1	TGTGCCAGCAGCCCGGGGGGTAGCTCCTACAATGAGCAGTTCTTC	CASSPGGSSYNEQFF
TRBV9	.	many	TRBJ1-1	TGTGCCAGCAGCGTAGGCGGAAAAACTGAAGCTTTCTTT	CASSVGGKTEAFF
TRBV7-2	.	.	TRBJ2-1	TGTGCCAGCAGCTTAGGCCGTGGGGGAGTAGGCGATGAGCAGTTCTTC	CASSLGRGGVGDEQFF
TRBV16	TRBD1	many	TRBJ2-5	TGTGCCAGCAGCCGACAGGGGCGAGAGACCCAGTACTTC	CASSRQGRETQYF
TRBV11-2	.	.	TRBJ2-1	TGTGCCAGCAGACAGGGGAGGGATGAGCAGTTCTTC	CASRQGRDEQFF
TRBV6-6	.	.	TRBJ1-5	TGTGCCAGCAAGCCAGGGAGGGACAATCAGCCCCAGCATTTT	CASKPGRDNQPQHF
TRBV7-9	.	few	TRBJ2-7	TGTGCCAGCAGCCTTTCTACCTACGAGCAGTACTTC	CASSLSTYEQYF
TRBV29-1	.	.	TRBJ2-5	TGCAGCGTTGCCCCCCGGCGCGACTTC	CSVAPRRDF
TRBV11-3	.	medium-sized	TRBJ2-1	TGTGCCAGCAGCTCAGCCCCGGGGGCCTACAATGAGCAGTTCTTC	CASSSAPGAYNEQFF
TRBV12-3/TRBV12-4	.	few	TRBJ1-4	TGTGCCAGCAGTTTGGGACAAACCTATAATGAAAAACTGTTTTTT	CASSLGQTYNEKLFF
TRBV25-1	.	few	TRBJ2-3	TGTGCCAGCAGTGAAGGTGGCACAGATACGCAGTATTTT	CASSEGGTDTQYF
TRBV12-3/TRBV12-4	TRBD1	few	TRBJ2-7	TGTGCCAGCAGTAATCCGGGACAGGGGAACGAGCAGTACTTC	CASSNPGQGNEQYF
TRBV9	.	once	TRBJ1-2	TGTGCCAGCAGCCTCAGGAGCGGGGGCTATGGCTACACCTTC	CASSLRSGGYGYTF